Following are 20 T cell receptor beta chains from one sample sequenced in a study of cytomegalovirus exposure and HLA in healthy donors. PCR used 60 Vbeta primers and 13 Jbeta primers. The assay was immunoSEQ multiplex PCR, and TCRdb's table has in-frame clones only and misses some. The sample yields under 200,000 clones, roughly 80% seen once. The sample was PBMCs. The source is a male donor in good health and CMV-seropositive.

The chain recombines TRBV27 with TRBJ2-2; the D gene is possibly TRBD2 (6 bases). This CDR3 is 14 amino acids long. Germline lookup yields CDR1 MNHEY and CDR2 SMNVEV (reference sequence). V was trimmed by 0 bases and J by 6 bases, leaving 8 bases between them. CDR3 bases: TGTGCCAGCAGTTTATCACTAGCCCCCGGGGAGCTGTTTTTT. Amino acids: CASSLSLAPGELFF.

The chain joins TRBV5-1 to TRBJ2-2; D gene ambiguous. This CDR3 has 14 amino acids. Germline V gene data show CDR1 as SGHRS and CDR2 as YFSETQ. Trimming removed 0 bases at V and 3 bases at J, with 6 bases between. The CDR3 loop is CASSLAPDTGELFF. For the CDR3, the DNA is TGCGCCAGCAGCTTGGCCCCTGACACCGGGGAGCTGTTTTTT.

V is TRBV11-2 and J is TRBJ2-7; 12 bases are a match to TRBD2. This CDR3 spans 15 amino acids. Losses at the gene ends were 4 bases for V and 4 bases for J; bases not matched to a gene: 5. Per germline, CDR1 SGHAT and CDR2 FQNNGV. CDR3 loop: CASSSGLAGLYEQYF. In DNA form, the CDR3 reads TGTGCCAGCAGCTCGGGACTAGCGGGTCTTTACGAGCAGTACTTC.

This clone was detected a few times. This rearrangement joins TRBV4-1 to TRBJ2-7, with 9 bases fitting TRBD2. The V and J ends lost 1 base and 6 bases, in that order; junction bases with no gene match: 10. In germline, CDR1 is MGHRA, CDR2 YSYEKL. The CDR3 covers 16 residues. The CDR3 spells CASSQVGVAGVGEQYF. The CDR3 nucleotides are TGCGCCAGCAGCCAAGTTGGGGTAGCGGGAGTGGGCGAGCAGTACTTC.

The chain has TRBV29-1 and TRBJ2-1; no clear D. The CDR3 spans 11 residues. CDR1 SQVTM and CDR2 ANQGSEA come from the germline V gene. Deletions cut 8 bases from V and 4 bases from J, with 9 bases between. The CDR3 DNA sequence: TGCAGCCTATCCTCTTACAATGAGCAGTTCTTC. As protein: CSLSSYNEQFF.

The chain has TRBV5-6 and TRBJ1-4; D ambiguous. The CDR3 totals 16 residues. CDR1 is SGHDT, CDR2 YYEEEE, per germline. V was pared by 0 bases and J by 7 bases, with 16 bases between. This CDR3 is CASSLAIREVGEKLFF. The CDR3 DNA sequence: TGTGCCAGCAGCTTGGCTATCCGGGAGGTCGGTGAAAAACTGTTTTTT.

This clone was counted a few times. V usage is TRBV2 and J usage is TRBJ2-7; possibly TRBD2 for D (5 bases). The CDR3 consists of 14 residues. V was clipped by 8 bases and J by 6 bases, with 20 bases between them. Germline assignment: CDR1 SNHLY and CDR2 FYNNEI. The CDR3 sequence: CASCVVSSAGEQYF. CDR3 nucleotides: TGTGCCAGCTGCGTCGTGAGTAGCGCGGGCGAGCAGTACTTC.

This clone showed up just a few times. The chain links TRBV4-1 to TRBJ2-1; 9 nucleotides line up with TRBD2. The trim removed 0 bases at V and 10 bases at J, leaving 13 bases unmatched. The CDR3 has 17 amino acids. The germline gives CDR1 MGHRA, CDR2 YSYEKL. The CDR3 DNA is TGCGCCAGCAGCCAAGATTTGGCTAGCGGGGTGCAGGGGGAGCAGTTCTTC. Its protein is CASSQDLASGVQGEQFF.

The V call is TRBV10-3, the J call TRBJ1-5; 7 nucleotides agree with TRBD1. Germline V gene lookup returns CDR1 ENHRY and CDR2 SYGVKD. This CDR3 spans 15 amino acids. V trimming: 3 bases; J trimming: 0 bases; junction bases outside the gene matches: 2. CDR3 DNA sequence: TGTGCCATCAGTGAAACAGGGGATAGCAATCAGCCCCAGCATTTT. Protein sequence: CAISETGDSNQPQHF.

In DNA, the CDR3 is TGTGCCAGCAGCCCGAGGGCCGTCCAATCTGCAGGCTACACCTTC. Amino acids: CASSPRAVQSAGYTF. The chain employs TRBV7-8 and TRBJ1-2; D gene ambiguous. CDR1 and CDR2 from the germline V gene are SGHVS and FQNEAQ. CDR3 length: 15 amino acids. V lost 5 bases and J 8 bases, leaving 21 bases between the germline ends.

V usage is TRBV27 and J usage is TRBJ2-2; TRBD2 agrees at 10 bases. The germline CDR1 and CDR2 sequences are MNHEY and SMNVEV (reference sequence). V was pared by 2 bases and J by 5 bases, with 5 bases of the junction left unmatched. This CDR3 comprises 16 residues. CDR3 DNA sequence: TGTGCCAGCAGTTTAGGTCTAGCGGGAGTTACCGGGGAGCTGTTTTTT. This translates into CASSLGLAGVTGELFF.

This clone was seen a single time. The chain recombines TRBV5-6 with TRBJ1-2; no reliable D call. Trimming pared 4 bases from V and 6 bases from J, leaving 16 bases between. This CDR3 spans 14 amino acids. The germline V gene has CDR1 SGHDT and CDR2 YYEEEE. The CDR3 DNA reads TGTGCCAGCAGCCTCCTCCAGGCAGACAATGGCTACACCTTC. This gives the protein CASSLLQADNGYTF.

The rearrangement links TRBV9 to TRBJ1-1, with TRBD1 as a possible D gene (6 bases). CDR1 SGDLS and CDR2 YYNGEE come from the germline V gene. The CDR3 has 15 amino acids. The V gene lost 0 bases and the J gene lost 1 base, with 10 bases spanning the gap. The CDR3 reads CASSVAVGANTEAFF. As DNA, the CDR3 is TGTGCCAGCAGCGTAGCGGTGGGGGCGAACACTGAAGCTTTCTTT.

This clone was counted only a few times. The chain has TRBV6-6 and TRBJ1-2; D possibly corresponds to TRBD1 (6 bases). Germline CDR1 and CDR2: MNHNY and SVGAGI (reference sequence). Trimming took 6 bases from V and 4 from J, leaving 15 bases between them. The CDR3 is made up of 14 amino acids. In DNA form, the CDR3 reads TGTGCCAGCAGGTCCCGGGACATAGGCTATGGCTACACCTTC. Encoded protein: CASRSRDIGYGYTF.

About this clone itself: This sample also contains other DNA sequences that code for the same CDR3. The rearrangement joins TRBV10-3 to TRBJ1-1, with 8 bases matching TRBD1. V trimming: 2 bases; J trimming: 5 bases; junction bases outside the gene matches: 7. Germline lookup yields CDR1 ENHRY and CDR2 SYGVKD. The CDR3 is 15 amino acids. The CDR3 region is CAISEPGQGGTEAFF. Written as DNA, the CDR3 is TGTGCCATCAGTGAGCCAGGACAGGGAGGAACTGAAGCTTTCTTT.

The chain joins TRBV14 to TRBJ2-5, with D possibly matching TRBD2 (6 bases). Germline V gene sequence: CDR1 SGHDN, CDR2 FVKESK. V was cut by 3 bases and J by 2 bases, with 13 bases left in between. The CDR3 runs to 15 residues. In DNA form, the CDR3 reads TGTGCCAGCAGCCAGCCAGCGGGCCCTCAAGAGACCCAGTACTTC. The encoded protein is CASSQPAGPQETQYF.

This chain joins TRBV5-4 and TRBJ1-1; D remains unclear. This CDR3 has 14 amino acids. Looked up from germline, CDR1 is SGHNT and CDR2 is YYREEE (reference sequence). The ends were cut back, 1 base at V and 2 bases at J, with 9 bases in the middle. The CDR3 sequence is CASSLNHLNTEAFF. Here the CDR3 DNA reads TGTGCCAGCAGCTTGAATCACCTAAACACTGAAGCTTTCTTT.

This clone is classed as medium-sized. The chain combines TRBV28 with TRBJ2-3, with 9 bases fitting TRBD2. Losses at the gene ends were 8 bases for V and 2 bases for J; bases not matched to a gene: 11. Germline loops: CDR1 MDHEN, CDR2 SYDVKM. The CDR3 runs 16 residues. The CDR3 region has the DNA TGTGCCAGCGGTCTCGAGATAGCGGGAGCCACAGATACGCAGTATTTT. Translated, it gives CASGLEIAGATDTQYF.

J is TRBJ1-2 and V is TRBV30; D is uncertain. V lost 3 bases to trimming and J lost 2 bases, with 13 bases between them. CDR3 length: 14 amino acids. From germline, CDR1 is GTSNPN and CDR2 SVGIG (reference sequence). CDR3 sequence (DNA): TGTGCCTGGAGGATCCCCAACAGAAACTATGGCTACACCTTC. Translated: CAWRIPNRNYGYTF.

The chain is built from TRBV6-6 and TRBJ1-6, with D maybe TRBD1 (6 bases). The CDR3 contains 15 residues. V gave up 7 bases and J gave up 2 bases, with 12 bases separating them. Germline V gene sequence: CDR1 MNHNY, CDR2 SVGAGI (reference sequence). This CDR3 reads CASTKGQTYNSPLHF. CDR3 bases: TGTGCCAGCACCAAGGGACAAACCTATAATTCACCCCTCCACTTT.